One and the same sample provided the 10 T cell receptor beta chains below, sequenced in a study of a mutant IDH1 vaccine in newly diagnosed glioma. Data came from immunoSEQ multiplex PCR; TCRdb stores just in-frame clones and leaves some out. The sample carries 30,000 to 40,000 clones, around 81% recorded once. Time point in this sample: week 23, last vaccination. A 20-mer mutant IDH1 peptide at 300 ug was injected subcutaneously with topical imiquimod. These receptors lack a known antigen. The source was PBMCs, collected from a glioma patient whose treatment included an IDH1 peptide vaccine. The receptors stem from a man between 35 and 55 years old with glioma.

There are a few counts of this clone. The rearrangement joins TRBV5-1 to TRBJ1-4; no reliable D call. The CDR3 contains 16 residues. Looked up from germline, CDR1 is SGHRS and CDR2 is YFSETQ. V was cut by 0 bases and J by 0 bases, with 9 bases left in between. The CDR3 region has the DNA TGCGCCAGCAGCTTGGATGGCAGAGCAACTAATGAAAAACTGTTTTTT. Residues: CASSLDGRATNEKLFF.

CDR3 amino acids: CASSEEGVSNQPQHF. In nucleotides, the CDR3 is TGTGCCAGCAGTGAGGAGGGAGTGAGCAATCAGCCCCAGCATTTT. This chain connects TRBV2 to TRBJ1-5, with D hard to call. CDR1 SNHLY and CDR2 FYNNEI come from the germline V gene. This CDR3 spans 15 amino acids. V lost 3 bases, J lost 1 base, and 10 bases lay in between.

CDR3 sequence: CASSTLMTREETQYF. In nucleotides, the CDR3 is TGTGCCAGCAGTACGCTAATGACTAGGGAGGAGACCCAGTACTTC. The chain couples TRBV28 to TRBJ2-5; tentative D call: TRBD2 (6 bases). This CDR3 contains 15 residues. Per germline, CDR1 MDHEN and CDR2 SYDVKM. V was trimmed by 5 bases and J by 5 bases, leaving 18 bases between them.

The chain joins TRBV6-5 to TRBJ1-1; possible D gene TRBD1, 5 bases. The CDR3 consists of 13 residues. V was cut by 8 bases and J by 2 bases, with 12 bases left in between. Germline V CDR1 and CDR2: MNHEY, SVGAGI. The CDR3 nucleotides are TGTGCCAGCGGCCTCAGGGTCAACACTGAAGCTTTCTTT. It specifies CASGLRVNTEAFF.

This chain joins TRBV6-6 and TRBJ2-2, with D unresolved. CDR1 MNHNY and CDR2 SVGAGI come from the germline V gene (reference sequence). V dropped 4 bases and J dropped 4 bases, with 4 bases sitting between them. This CDR3 region has 12 residues. Here the CDR3 DNA reads TGTGCCAGCAGTTCTTTCACCGGGGAGCTGTTTTTT. This translates into CASSSFTGELFF.

This clone has only a few counts. The CDR3 sequence is CATSTEGKTYTGELFF. The DNA of the CDR3 is TGTGCCACCAGCACTGAGGGCAAAACGTACACCGGGGAGCTGTTTTTT. The genes are TRBV15 and TRBJ2-2; possible D gene TRBD2, 5 bases. The CDR3 length is 16 residues. Trimming pared 4 bases from V and 3 bases from J, leaving 15 bases between. CDR1 and CDR2 from the germline V gene are LNHNV and YYDKDF (reference sequence).

This clone was recorded a few times. The chain has TRBV4-2 and TRBJ1-4; 9 bases line up with TRBD1. Germline lookup yields CDR1 LGHNA and CDR2 YNFKEQ. The CDR3 sequence is 16 residues long. V was pared by 0 bases and J by 7 bases, with 6 bases of the junction left unmatched. The CDR3 DNA reads TGTGCCAGCAGCCAAGATCTAGGACAGGGGAGTGAAAAACTGTTTTTT. Its translation is CASSQDLGQGSEKLFF.

This sequence joins TRBV6-1 and TRBJ2-4, with 9 bases that match TRBD1. From germline, CDR1 is MNHNS and CDR2 SASEGT. After removal of 4 bases from V and 12 bases from J, the junction contained 7 bases not matched to a gene. The CDR3 is 13 residues long. The CDR3 sequence is CASSVGQGRHQYF. CDR3 sequence (DNA): TGTGCCAGCAGTGTGGGACAGGGAAGGCATCAGTACTTC.

The chain is built from TRBV19 and TRBJ2-5; TRBD1 might be the D (6 bases). The length of the CDR3 is 13 residues. Trimming left V 2 bases short and J 5 bases short, with 9 bases between. The germline CDR1 and CDR2 sequences are LNHDA and SQIVND (reference sequence). CDR3 amino acids: CASSIQGPETQYF. Written as DNA, the CDR3 is TGTGCCAGTAGTATACAGGGGCCGGAGACCCAGTACTTC.

This chain joins TRBV4-3 and TRBJ1-2; the D is unclear. Germline assignment: CDR1 LGHNA and CDR2 YSLEER. The CDR3 is 15 amino acids. Trimming left V 0 bases short and J 2 bases short, with 10 bases between. CDR3 amino acids: CASSQDRRANYGYTF. DNA of the CDR3: TGCGCCAGCAGCCAAGATCGGAGGGCAAACTATGGCTACACCTTC.